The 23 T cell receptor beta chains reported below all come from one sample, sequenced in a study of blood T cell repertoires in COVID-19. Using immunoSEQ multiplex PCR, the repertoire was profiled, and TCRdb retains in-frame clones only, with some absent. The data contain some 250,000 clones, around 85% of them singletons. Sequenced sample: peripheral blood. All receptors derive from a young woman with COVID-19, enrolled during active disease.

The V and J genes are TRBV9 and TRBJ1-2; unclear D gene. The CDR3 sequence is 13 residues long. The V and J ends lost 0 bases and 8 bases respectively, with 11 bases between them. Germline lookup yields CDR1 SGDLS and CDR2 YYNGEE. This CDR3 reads CASSVGAYQGYTF. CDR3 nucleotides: TGTGCCAGCAGCGTAGGGGCATATCAGGGCTACACCTTC.

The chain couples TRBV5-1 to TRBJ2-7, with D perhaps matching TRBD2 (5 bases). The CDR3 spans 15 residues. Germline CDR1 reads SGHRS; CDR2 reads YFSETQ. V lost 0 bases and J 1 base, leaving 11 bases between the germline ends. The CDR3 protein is CASSLDGEVSYEQYF. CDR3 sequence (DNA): TGCGCCAGCAGCTTGGACGGGGAAGTTTCCTACGAGCAGTACTTC.

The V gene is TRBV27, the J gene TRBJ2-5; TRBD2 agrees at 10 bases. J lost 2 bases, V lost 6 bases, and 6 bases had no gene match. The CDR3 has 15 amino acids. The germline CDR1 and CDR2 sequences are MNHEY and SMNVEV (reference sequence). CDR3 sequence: CASRSGTSVQETQYF. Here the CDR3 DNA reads TGTGCCAGCAGATCCGGGACTAGCGTACAAGAGACCCAGTACTTC.

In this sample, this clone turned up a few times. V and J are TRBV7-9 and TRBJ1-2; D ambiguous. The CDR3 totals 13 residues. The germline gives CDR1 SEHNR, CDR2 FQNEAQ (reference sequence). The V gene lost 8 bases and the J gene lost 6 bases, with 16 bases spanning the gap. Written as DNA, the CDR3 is TGTGCCAGCGCTGACGGTGGAGGGCATGGCTACACCTTC. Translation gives CASADGGGHGYTF.

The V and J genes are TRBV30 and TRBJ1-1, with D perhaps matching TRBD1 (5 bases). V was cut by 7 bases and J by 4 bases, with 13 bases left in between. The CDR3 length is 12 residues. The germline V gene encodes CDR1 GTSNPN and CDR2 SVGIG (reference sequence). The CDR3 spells CASTRGPTEAFF. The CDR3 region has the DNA TGTGCCTCGACAAGGGGTCCCACTGAAGCTTTCTTT.

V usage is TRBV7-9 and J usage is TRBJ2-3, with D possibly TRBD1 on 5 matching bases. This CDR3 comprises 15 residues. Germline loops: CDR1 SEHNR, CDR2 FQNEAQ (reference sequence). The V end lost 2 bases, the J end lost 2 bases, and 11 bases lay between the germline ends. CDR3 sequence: CASSLLRTPTDTQYF. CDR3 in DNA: TGTGCCAGCAGCTTACTTCGGACACCCACAGATACGCAGTATTTT.

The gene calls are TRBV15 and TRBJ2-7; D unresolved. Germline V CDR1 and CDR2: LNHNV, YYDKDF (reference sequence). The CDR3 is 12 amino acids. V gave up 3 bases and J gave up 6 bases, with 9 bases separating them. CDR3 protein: CATSRALGEQYF. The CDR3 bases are TGTGCCACCAGCAGGGCCCTTGGCGAGCAGTACTTC.

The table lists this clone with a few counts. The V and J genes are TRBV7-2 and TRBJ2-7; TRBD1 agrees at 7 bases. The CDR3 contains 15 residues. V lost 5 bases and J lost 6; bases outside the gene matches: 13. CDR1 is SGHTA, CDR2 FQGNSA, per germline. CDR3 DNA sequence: TGTGCCAGCAGCCCCGAACGAGGGGGCCCCCTCGAGCAGTACTTC. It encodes CASSPERGGPLEQYF.

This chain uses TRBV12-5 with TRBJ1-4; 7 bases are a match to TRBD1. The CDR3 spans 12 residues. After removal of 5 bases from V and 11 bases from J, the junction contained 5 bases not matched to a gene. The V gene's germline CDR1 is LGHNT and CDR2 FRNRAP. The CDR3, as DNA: TGTGCTAGTGGTCCACTGACAGGGAAACTGTTTTTT. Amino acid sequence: CASGPLTGKLFF.

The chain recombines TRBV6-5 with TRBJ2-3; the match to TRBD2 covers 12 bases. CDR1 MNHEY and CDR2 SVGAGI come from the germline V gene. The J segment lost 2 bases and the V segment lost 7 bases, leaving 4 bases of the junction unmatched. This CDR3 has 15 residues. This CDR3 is CASTLAGGSTDTQYF. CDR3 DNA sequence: TGTGCCAGCACACTAGCGGGGGGTTCCACAGATACGCAGTATTTT.

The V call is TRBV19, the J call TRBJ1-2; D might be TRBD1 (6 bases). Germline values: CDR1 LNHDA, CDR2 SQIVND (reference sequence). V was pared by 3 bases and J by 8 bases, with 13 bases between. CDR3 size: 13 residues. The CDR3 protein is CASSIQGTGGYTF. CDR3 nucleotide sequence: TGTGCCAGTAGTATTCAGGGGACGGGCGGCTACACCTTC.

In DNA, the CDR3 is TGTGCCAGCATTAGAACAGGGTTGATTGGAGATGAGCAGTACTTC. It specifies CASIRTGLIGDEQYF. The rearrangement links TRBV18 to TRBJ2-7; D perhaps matches TRBD1 (6 bases). The CDR3 is 15 residues long. V lost 8 bases and J lost 7, with 24 bases in between. CDR1 and CDR2 from the germline V gene are KGHSH and LQKENI.

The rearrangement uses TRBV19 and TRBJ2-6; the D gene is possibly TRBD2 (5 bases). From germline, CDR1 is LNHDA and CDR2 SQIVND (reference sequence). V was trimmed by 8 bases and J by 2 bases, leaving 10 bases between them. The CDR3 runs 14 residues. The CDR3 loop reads CASAWGAGANVLTF. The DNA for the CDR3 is TGTGCCAGTGCATGGGGAGCTGGGGCCAACGTCCTGACTTTC.

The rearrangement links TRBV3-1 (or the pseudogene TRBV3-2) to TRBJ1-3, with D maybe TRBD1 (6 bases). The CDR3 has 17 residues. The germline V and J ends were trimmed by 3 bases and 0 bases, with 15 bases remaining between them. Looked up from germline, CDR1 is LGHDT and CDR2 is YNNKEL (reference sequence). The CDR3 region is CASSQDSPSSSGNTIYF. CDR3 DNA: TGTGCCAGCAGCCAGGACAGCCCGTCGAGCTCTGGAAACACCATATATTTT.

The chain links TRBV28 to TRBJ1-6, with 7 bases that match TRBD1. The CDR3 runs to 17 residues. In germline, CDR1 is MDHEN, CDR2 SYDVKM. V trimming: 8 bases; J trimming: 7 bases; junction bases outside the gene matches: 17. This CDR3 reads CASHDNRGEVPNSPLHF. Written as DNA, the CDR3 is TGTGCCAGCCATGATAACAGGGGAGAAGTCCCCAATTCACCCCTCCACTTT.

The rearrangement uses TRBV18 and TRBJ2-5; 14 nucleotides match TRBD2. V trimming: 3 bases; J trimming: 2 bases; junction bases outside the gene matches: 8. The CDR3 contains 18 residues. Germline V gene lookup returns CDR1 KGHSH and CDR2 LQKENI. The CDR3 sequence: CASSPRLAGGMKQETQYF. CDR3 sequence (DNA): TGTGCCAGCTCACCCAGACTAGCGGGGGGGATGAAGCAAGAGACCCAGTACTTC.

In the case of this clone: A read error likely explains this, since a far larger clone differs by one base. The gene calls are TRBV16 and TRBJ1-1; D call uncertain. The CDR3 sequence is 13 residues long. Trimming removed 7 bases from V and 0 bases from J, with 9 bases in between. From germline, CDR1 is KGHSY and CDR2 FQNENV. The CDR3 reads CASTPRVNTEAFF. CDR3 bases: TGTGCCAGCACCCCCCGGGTGAACACTGAAGCTTTCTTT.

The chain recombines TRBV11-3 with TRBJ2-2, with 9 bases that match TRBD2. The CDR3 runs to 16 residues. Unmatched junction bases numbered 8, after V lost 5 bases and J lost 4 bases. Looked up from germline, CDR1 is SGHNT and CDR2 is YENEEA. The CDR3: CASSPQAGGLTGELFF. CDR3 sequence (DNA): TGTGCCAGCAGCCCACAAGCGGGGGGACTCACCGGGGAGCTGTTTTTT.

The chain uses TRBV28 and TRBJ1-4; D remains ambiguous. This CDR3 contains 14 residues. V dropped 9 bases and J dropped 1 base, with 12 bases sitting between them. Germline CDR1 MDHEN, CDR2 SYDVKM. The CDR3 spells CARSPGLTNEKLFF. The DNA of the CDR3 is TGTGCCAGATCCCCGGGTTTAACTAATGAAAAACTGTTTTTT.

The CDR3, as DNA: TGTGCCAGCAGCGCCACGACGGAGGAAAAACTGTTTTTT. This gives the protein CASSATTEEKLFF. This chain uses TRBV14 with TRBJ1-4, with D uncertain. Germline CDR1 is SGHDN and CDR2 is FVKESK. The V end was cut by 5 bases, the J end by 8 bases, with 12 bases between. The CDR3 runs to 13 residues.

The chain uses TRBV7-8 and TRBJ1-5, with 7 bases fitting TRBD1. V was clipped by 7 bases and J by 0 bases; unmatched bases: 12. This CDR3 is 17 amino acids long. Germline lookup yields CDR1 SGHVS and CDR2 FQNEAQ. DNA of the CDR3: TGTGCCAGCATCAAGGGGGGCAGGGGGTATAGCAATCAGCCCCAGCATTTT. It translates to CASIKGGRGYSNQPQHF.

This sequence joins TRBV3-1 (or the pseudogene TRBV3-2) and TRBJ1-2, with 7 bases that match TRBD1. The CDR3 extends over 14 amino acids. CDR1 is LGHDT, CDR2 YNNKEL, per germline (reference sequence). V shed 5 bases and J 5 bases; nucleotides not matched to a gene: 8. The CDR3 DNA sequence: TGTGCCAGCAGCTCTCGGACAGGCCCGTATGGCTACACCTTC. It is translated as CASSSRTGPYGYTF.

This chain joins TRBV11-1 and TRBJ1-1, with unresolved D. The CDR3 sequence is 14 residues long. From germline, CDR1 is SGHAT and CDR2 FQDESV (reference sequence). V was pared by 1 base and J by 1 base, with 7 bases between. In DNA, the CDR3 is TGTGCCAGCAGCTTAGTCTCGGGGAACACTGAAGCTTTCTTT. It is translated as CASSLVSGNTEAFF.